This TCR beta chain was sequenced for a study of CD8+ T cells in alopecia areata. Study-level points and caveats: Many of the expanded lesional clones endured in scalp and blood while on tofacitinib. Sequencing of scalp samples also captures resident alphabeta T cells of normal skin. Lesional scalp displayed greater clonality than normal scalp, most notably in alopecia totalis/universalis.

Remarks on this clone: Its antigen is still unknown.

The authors extracted RNA and reverse transcribed it into cDNA as the sequencing template. Only in-frame clones appear in the TCRdb table, and some are missing; sequencing was by immunoSEQ multiplex PCR. The sample contains 200,000 to 250,000 clones, roughly 44% of which appear only once. Treatment meaning: oral pan-JAK inhibitor, 5-10 mg twice daily. Trimming removed 3 bases at V and 1 base at J, with 7 bases between. This CDR3 comprises 14 residues. Germline values: CDR1 GTSNPN, CDR2 SVGIG (reference sequence). V usage is TRBV30 and J usage is TRBJ2-6; maybe TRBD2 (5 bases). The material was CD4+ T cells sorted from blood, obtained at roughly week 38, from a patient treated with tofacitinib. This clonotype originated in a human donor with alopecia areata. Written as DNA, the CDR3 is TGTGCCTGGAGCCGGACTTCTGGGGCCAACGTCCTGACTTTC. Translating it yields CAWSRTSGANVLTF.